This T cell receptor beta chain was sequenced during a study of T-cell reconstitution after alpha-beta-depleted transplantation in children. As to this clonotype: Its antigen is undetermined.

Researchers prepared the TCRbeta library using unique molecular identifiers, the study reports. TCRdb called the PCR reads again in MiXCR, with one record for every CDR3 protein. The sample comprises 300,000 or so distinct CDR3 sequences, 23% of which are singletons, and approximately 11% rests with the top ten. CDR1 and CDR2 (germline): LNHNV, YYDKDF (reference sequence). Trimming took off 0 bases at V and 0 bases at J, with 12 bases between the two ends. This CDR3 contains 16 residues. Whole-study findings and limits: It was newly produced T cells that mostly accounted for T-cell counts and diversity one year after transplant. The origin of alpha-beta T cells about two months after transplant was reportedly several hundred expanded graft clones. Some patients' high day-60 TCRbeta diversity was traced to surviving recipient T cells and thymic progenitors.

The chain recombines TRBV15 with TRBJ2-7, with D possibly called TRBD1 or TRBD2 (5 bases each). This specimen consisted of PBMCs, mostly from graft donor cells, obtained 180 days after TCRalphabeta/CD19-depleted stem cell transplant. The TCR sequence derives from a male patient between 10 and 17 years old who had a stem cell transplant for acute lymphoblastic leukemia, so the T cells may come from the graft donor. CDR3 sequence reads: CATSRDLGVSSYEQYF. The CDR3 DNA is TGTGCCACCAGCAGAGATCTGGGGGTTAGCTCCTACGAGCAGTACTTC.